This TCR beta chain stems from a study of T cell responses to AZD1222 COVID-19 vaccine. The CDR3 spans 14 residues. CDR1 is MDHEN and CDR2 is SYDVKM in the germline V gene. Trimming removed 3 bases from V and 6 bases from J, with 11 bases in between. Study-wide findings and caveats: The number of AZD1222 recipients seropositive at baseline was only six. The breadth and depth of Spike-specific TCRs increased once two AZD1222 doses had been given.

With regard to this clone: The antigen remains unidentified.

Data came from immunoSEQ multiplex PCR; TCRdb stores just in-frame clones and leaves some out. The sample shows approximately 110,000 clones, about 91% of them seen only once. The receptor was derived from an adult in good health. The sample in question was peripheral blood, obtained on day 0 of AZD1222 vaccination. The J gene is TRBJ2-2, the V gene TRBV28; no definite D call. CDR3 bases: TGTGCCAGCAGTTTTCTCGGACGGTCCGGGGAGCTGTTTTTT. Residues: CASSFLGRSGELFF.